The clone carrying this T cell receptor (beta chain) has a handful of counts. Clones were sequenced by immunoSEQ multiplex PCR, and TCRdb holds only the in-frame ones, with some missing. The top ten clones hold approximately 35% of a sample with some 30,000 clones, about 80% of them seen once. The CDR3 has 16 residues. Deletions cut 2 bases from V and 3 bases from J, with 16 bases between. This sample was included in a study of T cells in localized non-small cell lung cancer. This sequence was found in a male donor at least 60 years old with stage II squamous cell lung carcinoma. Sample: peripheral blood, taken before any cancer treatment. The chain couples TRBV6-7 to TRBJ1-1; D possibly corresponds to TRBD1 (6 bases). TRBV6-7 is annotated as an ORF whose role is uncertain. CDR3 DNA: TGTGCCAGCAGTTACCGCCCGGCAGGGGACGACACTGAAGCTTTCTTT. Protein: CASSYRPAGDDTEAFF.